This TCR beta chain was obtained from a study of chronic HIV infection and antiretroviral therapy. Germline-derived CDR1 and CDR2 are SQVTM and ANQGSEA. With V trimmed by 7 bases and J by 2 bases, 9 bases remained unmatched. The CDR3 is 14 amino acids. TCRdb re-called the 5' RACE reads with MiXCR, one entry per CDR3 protein. Of some 37,000 distinct CDR3 sequences listed, about 8.1% are singletons. This clonotype was counted at least ten times. Material: peripheral blood. This TCR came from an adult who had HIV and had not received antiretroviral therapy, or was an uninfected healthy control (not recorded which). The V call is TRBV29-1, the J call TRBJ2-7; 9 positions agree with TRBD2. CDR3: CSAATSGGPYEQYF. The CDR3 DNA sequence: TGCAGCGCCGCGACTAGCGGAGGCCCCTACGAGCAGTACTTC.